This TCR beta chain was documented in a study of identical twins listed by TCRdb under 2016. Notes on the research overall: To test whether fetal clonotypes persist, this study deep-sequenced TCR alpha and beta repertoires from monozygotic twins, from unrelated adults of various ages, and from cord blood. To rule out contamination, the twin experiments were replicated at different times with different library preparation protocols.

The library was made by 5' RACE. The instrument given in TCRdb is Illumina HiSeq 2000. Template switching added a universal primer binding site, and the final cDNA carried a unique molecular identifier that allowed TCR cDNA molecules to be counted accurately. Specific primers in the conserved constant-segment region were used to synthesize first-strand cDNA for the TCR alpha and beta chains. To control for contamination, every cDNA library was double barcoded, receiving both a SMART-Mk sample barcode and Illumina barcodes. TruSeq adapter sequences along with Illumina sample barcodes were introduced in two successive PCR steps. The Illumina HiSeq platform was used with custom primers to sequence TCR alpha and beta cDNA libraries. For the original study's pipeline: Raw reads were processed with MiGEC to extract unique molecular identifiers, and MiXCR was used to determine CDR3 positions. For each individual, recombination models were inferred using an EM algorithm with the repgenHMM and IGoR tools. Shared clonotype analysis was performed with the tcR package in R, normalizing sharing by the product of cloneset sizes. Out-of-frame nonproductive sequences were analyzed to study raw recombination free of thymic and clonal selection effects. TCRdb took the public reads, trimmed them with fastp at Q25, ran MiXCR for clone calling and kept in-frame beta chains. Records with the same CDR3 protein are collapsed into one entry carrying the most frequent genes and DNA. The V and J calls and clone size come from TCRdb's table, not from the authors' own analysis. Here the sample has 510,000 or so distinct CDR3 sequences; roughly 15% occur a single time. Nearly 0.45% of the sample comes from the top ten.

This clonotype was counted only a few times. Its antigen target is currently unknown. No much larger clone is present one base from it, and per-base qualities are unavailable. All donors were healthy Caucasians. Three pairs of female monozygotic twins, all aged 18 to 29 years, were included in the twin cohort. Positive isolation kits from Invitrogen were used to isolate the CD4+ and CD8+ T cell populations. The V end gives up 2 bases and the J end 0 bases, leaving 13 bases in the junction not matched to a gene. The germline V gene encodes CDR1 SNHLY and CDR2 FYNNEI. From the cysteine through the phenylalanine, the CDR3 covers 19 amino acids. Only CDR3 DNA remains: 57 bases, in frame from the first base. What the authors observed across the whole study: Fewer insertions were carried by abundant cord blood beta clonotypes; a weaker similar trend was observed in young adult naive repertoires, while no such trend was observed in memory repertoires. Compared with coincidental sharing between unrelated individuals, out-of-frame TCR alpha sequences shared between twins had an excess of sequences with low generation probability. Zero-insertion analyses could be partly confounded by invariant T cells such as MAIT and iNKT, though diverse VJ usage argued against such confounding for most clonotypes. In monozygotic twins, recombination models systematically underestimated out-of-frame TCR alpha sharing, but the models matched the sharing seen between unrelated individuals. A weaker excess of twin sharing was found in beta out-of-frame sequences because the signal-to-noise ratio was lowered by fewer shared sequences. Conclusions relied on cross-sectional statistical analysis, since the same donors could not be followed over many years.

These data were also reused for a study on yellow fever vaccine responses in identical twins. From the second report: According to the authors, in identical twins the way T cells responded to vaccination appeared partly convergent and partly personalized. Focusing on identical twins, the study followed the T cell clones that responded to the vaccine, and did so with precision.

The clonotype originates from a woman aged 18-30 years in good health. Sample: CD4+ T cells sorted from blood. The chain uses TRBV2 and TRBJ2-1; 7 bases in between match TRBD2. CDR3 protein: CASSESPPWRGSSYNEQFF. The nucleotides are TGTGCCAGCAGTGAATCCCCCCCTTGGCGGGGGAGCTCCTACAATGAGCAGTTCTTC.